The clone carrying this T cell receptor (beta chain) was seen only once. Its specificity is unknown. This CDR3 is 17 amino acids long. CDR1 and CDR2 from the germline V gene are MGHRA and YSYEKL. V was shortened by 1 base and J by 0 bases, with 13 bases between the two germline ends. CD4+ cell separation produced CD45RA+ naive and CD45RA-negative memory subsets. The sample belongs to a study of shared clonotypes between healthy human individuals. Study-wide results and caveats: It was anticipated that sequencing depth would influence how many clonotypes donors shared.

Template for every sorted-subset replicate PCR totaled roughly 210 ng DNA, some 30,000 T cell genomes. Using immunoSEQ multiplex PCR, the repertoire was profiled, and TCRdb retains in-frame clones only, with some absent. The sample holds 650,000 to 800,000 clones, over 55% seen once. This receptor was identified in a woman in her 30s in good health. The chain employs TRBV4-1 and TRBJ2-1; D perhaps matches TRBD2 (5 bases). Sequenced: memory CD4+ T cells sorted from blood. The subset here: CD45RA-negative fraction. The CDR3 DNA sequence: TGCGCCAGCAGCCAAGGCCGACTATCAAGCTCCTACAATGAGCAGTTCTTC. Protein sequence: CASSQGRLSSSYNEQFF.